This T cell receptor beta chain appears in the sequencing data of a study of long-term antiretroviral therapy in people with HIV. Between the trimmed V and J ends, which lost 5 bases and 2 bases, there was a span of 16 bases. This CDR3 is built from 15 residues. Per the germline V gene, CDR1 is SGHTA and CDR2 is FQGTGA. The libraries were made with immunoSEQ v3.0 at survey level. Measured with immunoSEQ multiplex PCR; TCRdb has only the in-frame clones, and not every one. This table has over 30,000 clones, roughly nine tenths appearing once. Specimen: unsorted PBMCs, collected 1.2 years after starting antiretroviral therapy. This TCR was sampled from a woman aged 50 to 60 with HIV. The rearrangement joins TRBV7-3 to TRBJ2-7; the D gene could be TRBD1 or TRBD2 (5 bases each). The CDR3, as DNA: TGTGCCAGCAGCCTGACCCGGGACGGAACCTACGAGCAGTACTTC. It yields the protein CASSLTRDGTYEQYF.